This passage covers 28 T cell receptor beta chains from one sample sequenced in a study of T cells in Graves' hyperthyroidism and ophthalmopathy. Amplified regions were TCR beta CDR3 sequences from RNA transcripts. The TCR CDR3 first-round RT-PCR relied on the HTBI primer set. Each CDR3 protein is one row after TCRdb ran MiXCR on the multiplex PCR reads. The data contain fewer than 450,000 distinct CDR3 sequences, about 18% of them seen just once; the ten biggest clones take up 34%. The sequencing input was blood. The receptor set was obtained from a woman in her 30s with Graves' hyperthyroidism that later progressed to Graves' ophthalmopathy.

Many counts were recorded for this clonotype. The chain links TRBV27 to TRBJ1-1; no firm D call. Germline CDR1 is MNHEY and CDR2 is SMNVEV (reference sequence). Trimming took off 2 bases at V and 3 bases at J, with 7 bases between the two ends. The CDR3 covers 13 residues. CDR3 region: CASSLLGYTEAFF. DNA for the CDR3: TGTGCCAGCAGTTTACTGGGTTACACTGAAGCTTTCTTT.

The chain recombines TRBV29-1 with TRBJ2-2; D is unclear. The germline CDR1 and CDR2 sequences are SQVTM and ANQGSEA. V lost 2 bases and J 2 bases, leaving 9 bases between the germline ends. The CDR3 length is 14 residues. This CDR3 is CSVEIRVNTGELFF. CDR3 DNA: TGCAGCGTTGAAATCAGAGTCAACACCGGGGAGCTGTTTTTT.

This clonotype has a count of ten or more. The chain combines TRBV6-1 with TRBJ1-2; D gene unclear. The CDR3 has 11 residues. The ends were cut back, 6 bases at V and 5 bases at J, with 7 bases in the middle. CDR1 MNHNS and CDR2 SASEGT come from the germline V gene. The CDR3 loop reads CASSRGYGYTF. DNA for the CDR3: TGTGCCAGCAGCCGAGGTTATGGCTACACCTTC.

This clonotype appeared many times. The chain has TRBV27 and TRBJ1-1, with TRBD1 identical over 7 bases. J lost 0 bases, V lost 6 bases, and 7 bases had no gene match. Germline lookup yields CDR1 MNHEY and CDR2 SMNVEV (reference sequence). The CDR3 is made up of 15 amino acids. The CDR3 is CASRPRQGLNTEAFF. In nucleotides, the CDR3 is TGTGCCAGCAGACCCCGACAGGGTCTGAACACTGAAGCTTTCTTT.

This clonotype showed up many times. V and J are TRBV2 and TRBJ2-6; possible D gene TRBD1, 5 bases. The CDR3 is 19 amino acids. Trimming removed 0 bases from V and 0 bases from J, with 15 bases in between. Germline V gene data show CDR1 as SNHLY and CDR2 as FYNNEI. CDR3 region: CASSEAGYRPSSGANVLTF. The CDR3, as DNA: TGTGCCAGCAGTGAAGCTGGGTACAGGCCCTCCTCTGGGGCCAACGTCCTGACTTTC.

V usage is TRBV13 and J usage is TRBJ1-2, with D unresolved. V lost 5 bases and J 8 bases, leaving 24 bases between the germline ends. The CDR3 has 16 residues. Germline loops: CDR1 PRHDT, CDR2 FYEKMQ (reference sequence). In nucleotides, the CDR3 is TGTGCCAGCAGCCCTCGAGTGACGAGGCTATCGGGGGGCTACACCTTC. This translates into CASSPRVTRLSGGYTF.

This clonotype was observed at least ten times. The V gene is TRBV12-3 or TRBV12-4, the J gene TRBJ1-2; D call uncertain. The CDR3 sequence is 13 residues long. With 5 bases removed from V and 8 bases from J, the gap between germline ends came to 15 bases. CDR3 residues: CASSRGDLRGYTF. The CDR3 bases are TGTGCCAGCAGTCGTGGTGACTTGCGAGGCTACACCTTC.

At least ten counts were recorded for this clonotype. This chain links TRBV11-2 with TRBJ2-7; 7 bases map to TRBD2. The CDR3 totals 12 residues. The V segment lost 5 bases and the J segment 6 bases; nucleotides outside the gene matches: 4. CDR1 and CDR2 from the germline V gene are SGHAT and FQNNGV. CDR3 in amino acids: CASSGRGREQYF. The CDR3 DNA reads TGTGCCAGCAGCGGGAGGGGTCGCGAGCAGTACTTC.

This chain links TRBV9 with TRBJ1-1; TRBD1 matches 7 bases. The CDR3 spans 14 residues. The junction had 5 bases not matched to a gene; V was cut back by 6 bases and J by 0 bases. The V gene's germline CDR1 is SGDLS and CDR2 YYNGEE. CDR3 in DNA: TGTGCCAGCACCCAGGGGGAGTTGAACACTGAAGCTTTCTTT. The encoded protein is CASTQGELNTEAFF.

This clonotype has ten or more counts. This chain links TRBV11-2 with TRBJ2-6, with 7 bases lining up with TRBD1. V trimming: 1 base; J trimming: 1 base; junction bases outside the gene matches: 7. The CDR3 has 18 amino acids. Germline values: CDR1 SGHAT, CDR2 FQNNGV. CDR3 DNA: TGTGCCAGCAGCTTAGTCCCGACAGGGTCTTCTGGGGCCAACGTCCTGACTTTC. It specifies CASSLVPTGSSGANVLTF.

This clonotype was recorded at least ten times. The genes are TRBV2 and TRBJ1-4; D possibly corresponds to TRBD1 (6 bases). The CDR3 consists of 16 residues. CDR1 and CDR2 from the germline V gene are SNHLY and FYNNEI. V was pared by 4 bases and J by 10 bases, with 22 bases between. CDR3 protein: CASSGSGGRSRGKLFF. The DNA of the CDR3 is TGTGCCAGCAGTGGTTCCGGGGGCCGGTCTCGTGGAAAACTGTTTTTT.

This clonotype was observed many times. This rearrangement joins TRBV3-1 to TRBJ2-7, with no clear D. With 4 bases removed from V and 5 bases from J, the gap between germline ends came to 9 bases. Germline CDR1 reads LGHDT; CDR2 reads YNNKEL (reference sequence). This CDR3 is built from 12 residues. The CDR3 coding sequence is TGTGCCAGCAGCCCCCGTAACAACGAGCAGTACTTC. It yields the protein CASSPRNNEQYF.

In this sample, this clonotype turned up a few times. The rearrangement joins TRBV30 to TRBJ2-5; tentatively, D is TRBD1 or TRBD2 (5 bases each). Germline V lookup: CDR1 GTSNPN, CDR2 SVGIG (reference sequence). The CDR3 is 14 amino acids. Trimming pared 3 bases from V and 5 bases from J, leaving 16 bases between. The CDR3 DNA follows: TGTGCCTGGAGGGGTTTGGACGAGGGGGAGACCCAGTACTTC. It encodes CAWRGLDEGETQYF.

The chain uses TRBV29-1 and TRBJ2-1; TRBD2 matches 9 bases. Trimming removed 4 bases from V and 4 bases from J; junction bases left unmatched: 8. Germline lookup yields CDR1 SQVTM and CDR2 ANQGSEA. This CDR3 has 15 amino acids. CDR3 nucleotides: TGCAGCGTTGCCATCCTAGCGGGGTCTTACAATGAGCAGTTCTTC. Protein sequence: CSVAILAGSYNEQFF.

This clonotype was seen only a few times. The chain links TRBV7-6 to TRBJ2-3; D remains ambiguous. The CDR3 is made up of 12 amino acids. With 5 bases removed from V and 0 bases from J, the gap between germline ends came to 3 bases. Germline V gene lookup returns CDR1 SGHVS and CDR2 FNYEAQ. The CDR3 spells CASSMSTDTQYF. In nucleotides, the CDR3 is TGTGCCAGCAGCATGAGCACAGATACGCAGTATTTT.

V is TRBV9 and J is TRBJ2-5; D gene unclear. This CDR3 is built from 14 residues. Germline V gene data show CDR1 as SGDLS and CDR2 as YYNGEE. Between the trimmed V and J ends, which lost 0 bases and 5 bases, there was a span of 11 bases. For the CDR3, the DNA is TGTGCCAGCAGCGTAGGTGTAGGGATGGAGACCCAGTACTTC. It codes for CASSVGVGMETQYF.

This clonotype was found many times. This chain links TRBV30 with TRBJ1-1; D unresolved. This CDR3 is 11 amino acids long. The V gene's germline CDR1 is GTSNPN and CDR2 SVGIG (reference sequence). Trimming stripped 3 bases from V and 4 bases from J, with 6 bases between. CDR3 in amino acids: CAWSWGTEAFF. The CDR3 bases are TGTGCCTGGAGCTGGGGCACTGAAGCTTTCTTT.

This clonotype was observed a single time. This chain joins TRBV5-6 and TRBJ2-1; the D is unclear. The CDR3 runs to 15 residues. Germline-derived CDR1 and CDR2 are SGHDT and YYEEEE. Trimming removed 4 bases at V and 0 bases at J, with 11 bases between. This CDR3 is CASSPDRRSYNEQFF. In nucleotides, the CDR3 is TGTGCCAGCAGCCCAGACCGCCGCTCCTACAATGAGCAGTTCTTC.

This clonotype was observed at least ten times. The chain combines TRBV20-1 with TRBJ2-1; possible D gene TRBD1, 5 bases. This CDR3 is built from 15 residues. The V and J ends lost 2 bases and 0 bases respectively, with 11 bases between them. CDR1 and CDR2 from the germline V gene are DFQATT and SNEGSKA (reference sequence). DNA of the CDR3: TGCAGTGCTAGACGCGTGGACAACTCCTACAATGAGCAGTTCTTC. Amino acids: CSARRVDNSYNEQFF.

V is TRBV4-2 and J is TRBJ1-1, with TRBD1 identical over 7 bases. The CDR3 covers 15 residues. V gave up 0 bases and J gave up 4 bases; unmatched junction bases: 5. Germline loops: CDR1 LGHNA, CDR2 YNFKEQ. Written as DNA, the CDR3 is TGTGCCAGCAGCCAAGAGTACCGACAGGGCACTGAAGCTTTCTTT. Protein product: CASSQEYRQGTEAFF.

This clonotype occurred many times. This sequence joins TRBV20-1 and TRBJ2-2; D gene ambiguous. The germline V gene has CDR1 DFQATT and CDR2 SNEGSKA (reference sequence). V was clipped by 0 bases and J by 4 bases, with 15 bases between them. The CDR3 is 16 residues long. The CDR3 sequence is CSARDSPGHGTGELFF. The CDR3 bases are TGCAGTGCTAGAGATTCCCCCGGGCACGGCACCGGGGAGCTGTTTTTT.

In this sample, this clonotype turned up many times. The CDR3 DNA reads TGTGCCAGTAGTGCCCTAGAACCCTCCTACAATGAGCAGTTCTTC. Amino acids: CASSALEPSYNEQFF. The chain carries TRBV19 and TRBJ2-1; D gene ambiguous. There are 15 residues in the CDR3. The V end lost 5 bases, the J end lost 0 bases, and 11 bases lay between the germline ends. The germline CDR1 and CDR2 sequences are LNHDA and SQIVND (reference sequence).

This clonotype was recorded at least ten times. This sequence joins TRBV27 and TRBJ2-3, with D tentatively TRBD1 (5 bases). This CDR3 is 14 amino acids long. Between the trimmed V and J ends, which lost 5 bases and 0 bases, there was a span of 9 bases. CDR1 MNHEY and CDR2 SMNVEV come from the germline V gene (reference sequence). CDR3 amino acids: CASSIGHSTDTQYF. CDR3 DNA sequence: TGTGCCAGCAGTATAGGACATAGCACAGATACGCAGTATTTT.

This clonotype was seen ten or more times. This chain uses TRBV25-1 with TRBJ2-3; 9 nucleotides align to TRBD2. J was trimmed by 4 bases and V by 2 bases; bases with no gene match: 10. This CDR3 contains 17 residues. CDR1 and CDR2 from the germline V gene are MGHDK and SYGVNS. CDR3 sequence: CASSERGSGRGADTQYF. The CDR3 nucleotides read TGTGCCAGCAGTGAACGGGGTAGCGGGAGAGGGGCAGATACGCAGTATTTT.

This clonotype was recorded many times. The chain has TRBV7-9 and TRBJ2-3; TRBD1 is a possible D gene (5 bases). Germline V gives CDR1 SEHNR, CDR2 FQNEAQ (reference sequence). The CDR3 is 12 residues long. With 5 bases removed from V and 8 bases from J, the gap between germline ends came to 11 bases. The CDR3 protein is CASSPSQGTQYF. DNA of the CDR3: TGTGCCAGCAGCCCATCCCAGGGTACGCAGTATTTT.

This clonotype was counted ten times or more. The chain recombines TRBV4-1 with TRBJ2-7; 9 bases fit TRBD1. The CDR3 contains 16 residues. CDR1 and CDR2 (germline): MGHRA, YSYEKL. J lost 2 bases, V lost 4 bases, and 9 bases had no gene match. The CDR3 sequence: CASSLTPGQGTYEQYF. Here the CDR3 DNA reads TGCGCCAGCAGCCTCACGCCGGGACAGGGTACCTACGAGCAGTACTTC.

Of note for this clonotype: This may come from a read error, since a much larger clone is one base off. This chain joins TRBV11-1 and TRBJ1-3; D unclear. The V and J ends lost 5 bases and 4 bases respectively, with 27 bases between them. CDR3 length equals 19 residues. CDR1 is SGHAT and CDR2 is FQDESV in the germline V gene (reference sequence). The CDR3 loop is CASSRAPHLAEWPGNTIYF. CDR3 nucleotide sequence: TGTGCCAGCAGCCGGGCCCCACATTTAGCTGAGTGGCCCGGAAACACCATATATTTT.

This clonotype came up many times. The CDR3 reads CAWSVLFDSQPQHF. The CDR3 DNA is TGTGCCTGGAGTGTACTTTTTGATAGTCAGCCCCAGCATTTT. The V and J genes are TRBV30 and TRBJ1-5; the D is unclear. CDR1 is GTSNPN and CDR2 is SVGIG in the germline V gene (reference sequence). V was cut by 0 bases and J by 6 bases, with 12 bases left in between. CDR3 size: 14 residues. The full variable domain, completed using reference TRBV30 and TRBJ1-5, is SQTIHQWPATLVQPVGSPLSLECTVEGTSNPNLYWYRQAAGRGLQLLFYSVGIGQISSEVPQNLSASRPQDRQFILSSKKLLLSDSGFYLCAWSVLFDSQPQHFGDGTRLSIL.